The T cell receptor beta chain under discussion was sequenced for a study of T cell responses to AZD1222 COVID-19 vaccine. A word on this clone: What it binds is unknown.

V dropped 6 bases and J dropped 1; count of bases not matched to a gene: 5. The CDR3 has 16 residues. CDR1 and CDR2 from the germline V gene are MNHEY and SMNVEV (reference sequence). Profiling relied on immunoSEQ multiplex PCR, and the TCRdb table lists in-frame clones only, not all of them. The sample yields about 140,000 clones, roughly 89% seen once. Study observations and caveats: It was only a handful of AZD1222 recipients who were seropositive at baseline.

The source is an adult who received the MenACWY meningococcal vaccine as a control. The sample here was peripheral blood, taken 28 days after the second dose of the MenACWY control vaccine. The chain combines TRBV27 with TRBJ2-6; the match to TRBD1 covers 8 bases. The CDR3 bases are TGTGCCAGCAGGGGACAGGTAATATCTGGGGCCAACGTCCTGACTTTC. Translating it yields CASRGQVISGANVLTF.